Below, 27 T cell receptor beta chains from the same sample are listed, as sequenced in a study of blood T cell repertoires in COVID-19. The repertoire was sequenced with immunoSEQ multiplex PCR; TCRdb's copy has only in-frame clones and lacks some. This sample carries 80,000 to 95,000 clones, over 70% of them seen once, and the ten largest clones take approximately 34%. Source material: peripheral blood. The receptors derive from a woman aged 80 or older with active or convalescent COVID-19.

CDR3 nucleotide sequence: TGTGCCAGCTTCAGGACAGGGCTCAACGAGCAGTACTTC. Protein: CASFRTGLNEQYF. V gene TRBV25-1 combines with J gene TRBJ2-7; 8 nucleotides match TRBD1. V was pared by 8 bases and J by 5 bases, with 8 bases of the junction left unmatched. CDR3 length: 13 residues. Germline V lookup: CDR1 MGHDK, CDR2 SYGVNS.

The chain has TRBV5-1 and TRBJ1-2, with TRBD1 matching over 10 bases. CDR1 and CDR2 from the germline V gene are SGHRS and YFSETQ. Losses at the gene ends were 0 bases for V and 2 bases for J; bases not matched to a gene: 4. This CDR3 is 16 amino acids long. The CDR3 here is CASSLGTGGKNYGYTF. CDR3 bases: TGCGCCAGCAGCTTGGGGACAGGGGGAAAGAACTATGGCTACACCTTC.

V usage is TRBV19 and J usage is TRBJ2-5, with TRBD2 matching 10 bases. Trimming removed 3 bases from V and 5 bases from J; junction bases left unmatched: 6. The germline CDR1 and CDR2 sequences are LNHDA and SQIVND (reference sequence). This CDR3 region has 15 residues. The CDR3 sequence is CASSMRQRGGETQYF. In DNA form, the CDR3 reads TGTGCCAGTAGTATGCGGCAGCGGGGGGGGGAGACCCAGTACTTC.

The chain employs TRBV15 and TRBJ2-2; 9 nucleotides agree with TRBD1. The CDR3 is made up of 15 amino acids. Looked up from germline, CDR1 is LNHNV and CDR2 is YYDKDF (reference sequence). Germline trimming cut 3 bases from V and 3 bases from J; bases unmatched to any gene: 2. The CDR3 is CATSRRTGDTGELFF. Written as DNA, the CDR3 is TGTGCCACCAGCAGGAGGACAGGGGACACCGGGGAGCTGTTTTTT.

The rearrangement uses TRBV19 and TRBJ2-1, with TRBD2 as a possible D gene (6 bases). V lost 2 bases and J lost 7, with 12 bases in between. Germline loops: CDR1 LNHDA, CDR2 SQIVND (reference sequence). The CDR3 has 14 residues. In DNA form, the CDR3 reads TGTGCCAGTAGTATATCGGCGGCGGGGAATGAGCAGTTCTTC. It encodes CASSISAAGNEQFF.

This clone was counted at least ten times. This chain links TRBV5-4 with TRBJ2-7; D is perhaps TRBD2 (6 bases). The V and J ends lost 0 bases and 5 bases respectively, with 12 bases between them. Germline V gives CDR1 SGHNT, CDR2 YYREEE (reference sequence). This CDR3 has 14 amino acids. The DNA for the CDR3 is TGTGCCAGCAGCTTGGATCGACTAGTCCACGAGCAGTACTTC. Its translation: CASSLDRLVHEQYF.

The CDR3 loop reads CASSSGFVYGYTF. The DNA of the CDR3 is TGTGCCAGCAGTTCCGGGTTCGTCTATGGCTACACCTTC. The rearrangement links TRBV6-2 or TRBV6-3 to TRBJ1-2; D unclear. The CDR3 runs 13 residues. The germline V gene has CDR1 MNHEY and CDR2 SVGEGT. Trimming stripped 4 bases from V and 4 bases from J, with 10 bases between.

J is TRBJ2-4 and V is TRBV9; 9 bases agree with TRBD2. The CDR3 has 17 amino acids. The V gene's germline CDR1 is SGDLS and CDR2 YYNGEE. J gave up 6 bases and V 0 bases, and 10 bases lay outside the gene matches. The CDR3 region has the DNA TGTGCCAGCAGCGTAGAGGGTAGCGGGAGTTGGAGAAACATTCAGTACTTC. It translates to CASSVEGSGSWRNIQYF.

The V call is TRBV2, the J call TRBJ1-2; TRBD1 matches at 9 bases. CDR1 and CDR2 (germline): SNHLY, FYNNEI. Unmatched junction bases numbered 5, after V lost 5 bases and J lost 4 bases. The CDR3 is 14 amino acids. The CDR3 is CASSPGQGGYGYTF. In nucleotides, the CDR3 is TGTGCCAGCAGTCCGGGACAGGGTGGCTATGGCTACACCTTC. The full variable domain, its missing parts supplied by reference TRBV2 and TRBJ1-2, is EPEVTQTPSHQVTQMGQEVILRCVPISNHLYFYWYRQILGQKVEFLVSFYNNEISEKSEIFDDQFSVERPDGSNFTLKIRSTKLEDSAMYFCASSPGQGGYGYTFGSGTRLTVV.

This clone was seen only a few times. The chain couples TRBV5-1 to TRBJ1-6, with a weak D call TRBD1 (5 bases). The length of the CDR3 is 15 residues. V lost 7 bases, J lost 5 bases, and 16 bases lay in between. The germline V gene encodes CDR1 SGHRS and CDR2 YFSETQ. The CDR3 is CASQGTASNNSPLHF. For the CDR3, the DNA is TGCGCCAGCCAGGGAACAGCCTCAAATAATTCACCCCTCCACTTT.

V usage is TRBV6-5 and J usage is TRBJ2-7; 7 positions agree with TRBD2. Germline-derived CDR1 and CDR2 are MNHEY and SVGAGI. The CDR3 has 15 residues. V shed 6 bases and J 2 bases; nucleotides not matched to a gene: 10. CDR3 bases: TGTGCCAGCAGCCCCAGAGGGGAGGGCCCCTACGAGCAGTACTTC. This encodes CASSPRGEGPYEQYF.

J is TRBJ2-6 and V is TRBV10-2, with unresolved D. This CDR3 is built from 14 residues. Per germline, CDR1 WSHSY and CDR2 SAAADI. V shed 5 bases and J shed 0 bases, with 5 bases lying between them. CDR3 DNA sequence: TGCGCCAGCAGTTCCTACTCTGGGGCCAACGTCCTGACTTTC. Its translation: CASSSYSGANVLTF.

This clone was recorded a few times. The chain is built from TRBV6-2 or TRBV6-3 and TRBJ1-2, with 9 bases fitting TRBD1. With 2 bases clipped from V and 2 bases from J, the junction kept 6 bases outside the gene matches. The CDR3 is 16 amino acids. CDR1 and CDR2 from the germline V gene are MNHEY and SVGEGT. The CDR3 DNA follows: TGTGCCAGCAGTTACACAGGGGGCGCGGAAAACTATGGCTACACCTTC. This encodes CASSYTGGAENYGYTF.

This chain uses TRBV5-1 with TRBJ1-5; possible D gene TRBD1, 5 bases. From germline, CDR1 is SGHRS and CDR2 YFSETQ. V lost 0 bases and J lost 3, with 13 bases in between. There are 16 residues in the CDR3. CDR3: CASSLEPSRANQPQHF. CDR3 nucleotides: TGCGCCAGCAGCTTGGAGCCCTCCAGGGCCAATCAGCCCCAGCATTTT. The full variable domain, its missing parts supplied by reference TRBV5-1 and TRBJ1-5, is KAGVTQTPRYLIKTRGQQVTLSCSPISGHRSVSWYQQTPGQGLQFLFEYFSETQRNKGNFPGRFSGRQFSNSRSEMNVSTLELGDSALYLCASSLEPSRANQPQHFGDGTRLSIL.

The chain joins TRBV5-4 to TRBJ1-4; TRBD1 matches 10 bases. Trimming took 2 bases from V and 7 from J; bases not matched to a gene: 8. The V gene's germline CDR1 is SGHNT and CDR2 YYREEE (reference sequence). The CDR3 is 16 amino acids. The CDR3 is CASSLGTGVMGEKLFF. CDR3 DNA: TGTGCCAGCAGCTTAGGGACAGGGGTAATGGGTGAAAAACTGTTTTTT.

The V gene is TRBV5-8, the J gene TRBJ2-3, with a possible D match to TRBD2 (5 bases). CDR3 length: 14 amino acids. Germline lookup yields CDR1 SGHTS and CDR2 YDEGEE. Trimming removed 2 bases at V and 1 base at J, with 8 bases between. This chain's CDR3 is CASSFGLGTDTQYF. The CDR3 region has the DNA TGTGCCAGCAGCTTTGGACTGGGCACAGATACGCAGTATTTT. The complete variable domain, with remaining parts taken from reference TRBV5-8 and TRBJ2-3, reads EAGVTQSPTHLIKTRGQQATLRCSPISGHTSVYWYQQALGLGLQFLLWYDEGEERNRGNFPPRFSGRQFPNYSSELNVNALELEDSALYLCASSFGLGTDTQYFGPGTRLTVL.

The CDR3 spells CASSSQGARGYTF. DNA for the CDR3: TGTGCCAGCAGCTCCCAGGGGGCCAGAGGCTACACCTTC. V is TRBV5-6 and J is TRBJ1-2; 8 bases match TRBD1. The CDR3 contains 13 residues. CDR1 SGHDT and CDR2 YYEEEE come from the germline V gene. J was trimmed by 8 bases and V by 3 bases; bases with no gene match: 6.

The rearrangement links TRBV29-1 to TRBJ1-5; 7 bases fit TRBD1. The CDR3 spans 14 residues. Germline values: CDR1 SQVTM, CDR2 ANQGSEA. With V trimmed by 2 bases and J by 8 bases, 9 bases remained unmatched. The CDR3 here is CSVETGAPGEPQHF. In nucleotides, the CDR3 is TGCAGCGTTGAAACAGGGGCCCCCGGGGAGCCCCAGCATTTT.

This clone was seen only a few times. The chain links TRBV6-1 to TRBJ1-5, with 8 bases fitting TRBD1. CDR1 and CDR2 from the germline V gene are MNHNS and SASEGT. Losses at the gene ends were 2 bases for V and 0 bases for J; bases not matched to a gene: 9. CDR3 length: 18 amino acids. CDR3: CASSERPGTGYSNQPQHF. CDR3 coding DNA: TGTGCCAGCAGTGAACGTCCCGGGACAGGCTATAGCAATCAGCCCCAGCATTTT.

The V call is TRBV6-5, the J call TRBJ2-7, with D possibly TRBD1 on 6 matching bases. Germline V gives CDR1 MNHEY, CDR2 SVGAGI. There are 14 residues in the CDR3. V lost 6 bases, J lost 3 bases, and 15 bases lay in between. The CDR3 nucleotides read TGTGCCAGCAGATATGACAGGAATGGCTACGAGCAGTACTTC. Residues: CASRYDRNGYEQYF.

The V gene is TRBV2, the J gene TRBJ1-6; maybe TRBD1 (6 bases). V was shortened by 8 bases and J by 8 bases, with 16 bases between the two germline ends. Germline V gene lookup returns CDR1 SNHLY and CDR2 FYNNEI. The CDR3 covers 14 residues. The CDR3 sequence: CASLTGTPYSPLHF. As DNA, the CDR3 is TGTGCCAGCCTAACCGGGACACCCTATTCACCCCTCCACTTT.

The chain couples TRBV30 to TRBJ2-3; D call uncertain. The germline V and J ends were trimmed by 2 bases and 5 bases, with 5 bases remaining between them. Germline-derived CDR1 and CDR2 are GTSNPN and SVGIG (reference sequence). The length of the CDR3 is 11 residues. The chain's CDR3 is CAWSSGDTQYF. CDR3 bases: TGTGCCTGGAGTTCAGGAGATACGCAGTATTTT.

The CDR3 loop reads CASSDRGQDYGYTF. CDR3 nucleotides: TGTGCCAGCAGTGATCGGGGTCAAGACTATGGCTACACCTTC. The chain recombines TRBV2 with TRBJ1-2; D gene unclear. The V gene's germline CDR1 is SNHLY and CDR2 FYNNEI. The CDR3 has 14 amino acids. The germline V and J ends were trimmed by 3 bases and 3 bases, with 11 bases remaining between them.

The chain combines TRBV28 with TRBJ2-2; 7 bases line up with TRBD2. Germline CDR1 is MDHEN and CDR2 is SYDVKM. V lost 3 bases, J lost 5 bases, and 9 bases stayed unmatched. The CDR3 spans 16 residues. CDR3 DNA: TGTGCCAGCAGTTTTATCGGACTAGTGGAGACCGGGGAGCTGTTTTTT. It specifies CASSFIGLVETGELFF.

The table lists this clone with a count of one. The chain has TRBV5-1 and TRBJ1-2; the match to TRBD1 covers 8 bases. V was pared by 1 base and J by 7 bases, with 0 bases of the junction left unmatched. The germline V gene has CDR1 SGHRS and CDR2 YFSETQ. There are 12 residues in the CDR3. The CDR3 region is CASSLTGGGYTF. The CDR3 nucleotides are TGCGCCAGCAGCTTGACAGGGGGTGGCTACACCTTC.

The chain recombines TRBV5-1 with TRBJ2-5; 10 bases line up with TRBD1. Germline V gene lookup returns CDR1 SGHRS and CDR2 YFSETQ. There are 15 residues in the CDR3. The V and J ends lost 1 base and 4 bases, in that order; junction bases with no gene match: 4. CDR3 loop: CASSLRDRGRETQYF. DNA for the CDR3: TGCGCCAGCAGCTTGAGGGACAGGGGACGAGAGACCCAGTACTTC.

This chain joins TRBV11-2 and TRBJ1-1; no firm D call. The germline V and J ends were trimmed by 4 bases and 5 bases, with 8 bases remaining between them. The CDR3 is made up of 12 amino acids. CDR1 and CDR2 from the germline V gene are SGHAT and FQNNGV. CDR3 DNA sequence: TGTGCCAGCAGCTCACTTGTTACTGAAGCTTTCTTT. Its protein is CASSSLVTEAFF. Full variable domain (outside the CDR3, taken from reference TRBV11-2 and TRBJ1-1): EAGVAQSPRYKIIEKRQSVAFWCNPISGHATLYWYQQILGQGPKLLIQFQNNGVVDDSQLPKDRFSAERLKGVDSTLKIQPAKLEDSAVYLCASSSLVTEAFFGQGTRLTVV.